The 15 T cell receptor beta chains below all came from one sample that was sequenced in a study of blood T cell repertoires in COVID-19. The method was immunoSEQ multiplex PCR; TCRdb's version includes in-frame clones alone and lacks a portion of them. The sample has some 130,000 clones, around 79% seen once. Sequenced sample: peripheral blood. Receptor source: a man in his sixties with acute or convalescent COVID-19.

The chain recombines TRBV7-2 with TRBJ2-5; maybe TRBD2 (5 bases). The CDR3 is made up of 16 amino acids. Trimming took 5 bases from V and 7 from J, leaving 23 bases between them. Germline-derived CDR1 and CDR2 are SGHTA and FQGNSA. CDR3 residues: CASSPALLEGRGTQYF. The CDR3 nucleotides read TGTGCCAGCAGCCCTGCCCTCCTAGAGGGCCGAGGGACCCAGTACTTC.

The rearrangement uses TRBV28 and TRBJ2-3, with 9 bases matching TRBD2. This CDR3 spans 18 amino acids. The ends lost 4 bases at V and 2 bases at J; junction bases unmatched: 13. Germline lookup yields CDR1 MDHEN and CDR2 SYDVKM. CDR3 DNA: TGTGCCAGCAGTTCTGGGGCTAGCGGGATTCGTATCACAGATACGCAGTATTTT. Its protein product is CASSSGASGIRITDTQYF.

This clone was seen just once. A much more abundant neighbour one base away suggests this may be a read error. The rearrangement joins TRBV28 to TRBJ1-1; D unclear. Germline assignment: CDR1 MDHEN and CDR2 SYDVKM. V lost 6 bases to trimming and J lost 4 bases, with 9 bases between them. This CDR3 has 12 residues. The CDR3 DNA sequence: TGTGCCAGCAGCCAAAGAGGCACTGAAGCTTTCTTT. Residues: CASSQRGTEAFF.

J is TRBJ1-2 and V is TRBV4-3, with D possibly TRBD1 on 5 matching bases. The V and J ends lost 4 bases and 8 bases respectively, with 17 bases between them. Germline V lookup: CDR1 LGHNA, CDR2 YSLEER. The CDR3 has 14 residues. CDR3 in DNA: TGCGCCAGCAGCCCGACTTCTAACCAGGGAGGCTACACCTTC. It is translated as CASSPTSNQGGYTF.

This chain uses TRBV11-2 with TRBJ1-5; D gene uncertain. V was cut by 0 bases and J by 5 bases, with 11 bases left in between. Germline CDR1 and CDR2: SGHAT and FQNNGV. The CDR3 is 15 residues long. CDR3 bases: TGTGCCAGCAGCTTAGATTTCGGGAGGGATCAGCCCCAGCATTTT. Residues: CASSLDFGRDQPQHF.

V gene TRBV7-2 combines with J gene TRBJ1-1, with D hard to call. The V end lost 2 bases, the J end lost 10 bases, and 20 bases lay between the germline ends. The CDR3 runs to 15 residues. Germline V gene data show CDR1 as SGHTA and CDR2 as FQGNSA. CDR3 residues: CASSLTTRSPRRAFF. CDR3 bases: TGTGCCAGCAGCTTAACTACACGGTCCCCCCGGAGAGCTTTCTTT.

The gene calls are TRBV5-1 and TRBJ2-3; 8 nucleotides line up with TRBD2. The CDR3 contains 14 residues. Germline CDR1 SGHRS, CDR2 YFSETQ. The V and J ends lost 5 bases and 3 bases, in that order; junction bases with no gene match: 5. This chain's CDR3 is CASRSGGSTDTQYF. CDR3 in DNA: TGCGCCAGCAGATCGGGGGGGTCGACAGATACGCAGTATTTT.

The CDR3 region has the DNA TGTGCCACCGGGGACAGGGGCGGAAGTGAAAAACTGTTTTTT. Protein product: CATGDRGGSEKLFF. The V call is TRBV10-3, the J call TRBJ1-4; 10 nucleotides line up with TRBD1. The CDR3 runs 14 residues. With V trimmed by 10 bases and J by 7 bases, 9 bases remained unmatched. Germline CDR1 reads ENHRY; CDR2 reads SYGVKD.

The chain recombines TRBV15 with TRBJ2-7; 11 nucleotides agree with TRBD1. With 0 bases clipped from V and 6 bases from J, the junction kept 4 bases outside the gene matches. The CDR3 totals 15 residues. CDR1 is LNHNV and CDR2 is YYDKDF in the germline V gene (reference sequence). The CDR3 reads CATSREGTGGGEQYF. The CDR3 nucleotides read TGTGCCACCAGCAGAGAAGGGACAGGGGGTGGCGAGCAGTACTTC.

This clone was seen a few times. This chain connects TRBV7-2 to TRBJ2-3; D unclear. Trimming stripped 1 base from V and 4 bases from J, with 6 bases between. Germline CDR1 and CDR2: SGHTA and FQGNSA. This CDR3 is built from 13 residues. CDR3 sequence reads: CASSLETPDTQYF. Written as DNA, the CDR3 is TGTGCCAGCAGCTTAGAGACACCAGATACGCAGTATTTT.

The J gene is TRBJ1-2, the V gene TRBV24-1; D possibly corresponds to TRBD1 (5 bases). Germline CDR1 KGHDR, CDR2 SFDVKD. V shed 2 bases and J shed 6 bases, with 12 bases lying between them. This CDR3 comprises 14 residues. The CDR3 DNA reads as TGTGCCACCAGTGATTACCGGGGAGGGGATGGCTACACCTTC. Translated: CATSDYRGGDGYTF.

A remark on this clone: This could be a read error, since a much larger clone is one nucleotide away. The CDR3 nucleotides read TGCGCCAGCAGCCAGGAACAGGGAGAAGGGTACGAGCAGTACTTC. Encoded protein: CASSQEQGEGYEQYF. This chain uses TRBV4-1 with TRBJ2-7; perhaps TRBD1 as D (6 bases). The germline V gene has CDR1 MGHRA and CDR2 YSYEKL. V was pared by 3 bases and J by 4 bases, with 16 bases between. CDR3 length: 15 amino acids.

V is TRBV6-1 and J is TRBJ1-1; D gene uncertain. This CDR3 has 13 amino acids. The germline V and J ends were trimmed by 0 bases and 10 bases, with 12 bases remaining between them. CDR1 is MNHNS, CDR2 SASEGT, per germline. The CDR3 region has the DNA TGTGCCAGCAGTGAAGCCCTAACCGGAGGAGCTTTCTTT. Translation gives CASSEALTGGAFF.

The chain employs TRBV18 and TRBJ2-7; 8 nucleotides align to TRBD2. The V gene's germline CDR1 is KGHSH and CDR2 LQKENI. This CDR3 contains 15 residues. V lost 3 bases, J lost 3 bases, and 7 bases stayed unmatched. CDR3 residues: CASSPDGRARYEQYF. DNA of the CDR3: TGTGCCAGCTCACCGGACGGGAGGGCTCGCTACGAGCAGTACTTC.

The genes are TRBV9 and TRBJ2-6; D ambiguous. V dropped 0 bases and J dropped 0 bases, with 13 bases sitting between them. This CDR3 contains 18 residues. Per germline, CDR1 SGDLS and CDR2 YYNGEE. The CDR3 spells CASSVAPDPYSGANVLTF. In nucleotides, the CDR3 is TGTGCCAGCAGCGTAGCCCCTGATCCCTACTCTGGGGCCAACGTCCTGACTTTC.